The 7 T cell receptor beta chains below were found in one sample sequenced in a study of radiotherapy plus CTLA-4 blockade in lung cancer. Method: immunoSEQ multiplex PCR; TCRdb's copy keeps in-frame clones and lacks some. In the table there are approximately 45,000 clones, 63% of which are singletons. Sequencing used peripheral blood, obtained from a patient treated with radiotherapy plus ipilimumab. The source is a human donor with non-small cell lung cancer who had a partial response to radiotherapy plus ipilimumab.

This chain connects TRBV6-1 to TRBJ1-3, with D possibly TRBD1 on 6 matching bases. The V gene lost 5 bases and the J gene lost 1 base, with 9 bases spanning the gap. This CDR3 region has 14 residues. The germline CDR1 and CDR2 sequences are MNHNS and SASEGT. CDR3 nucleotides: TGTGCCAGCAGTTCAGACAGGTCTGGAAACACCATATATTTT. Protein: CASSSDRSGNTIYF.

This clone was detected only a few times. The J gene is TRBJ1-2, the V gene TRBV6-5; no clear D. CDR3 length: 13 residues. V was pared by 6 bases and J by 4 bases, with 12 bases between. Germline V lookup: CDR1 MNHEY, CDR2 SVGAGI. The CDR3 loop reads CASRGPPLYGYTF. In nucleotides, the CDR3 is TGTGCCAGCAGGGGCCCCCCACTCTATGGCTACACCTTC.

This clone has more than one count but fewer than ten. The J gene is TRBJ2-2, the V gene TRBV6-1; possibly TRBD1 for D (5 bases). This CDR3 has 15 amino acids. Trimming stripped 5 bases from V and 3 bases from J, with 13 bases between. Germline loops: CDR1 MNHNS, CDR2 SASEGT. This CDR3 reads CASSSQGWDTGELFF. CDR3 sequence (DNA): TGTGCCAGCAGTTCCCAGGGTTGGGACACCGGGGAGCTGTTTTTT.

This clone turned up a few times. This rearrangement joins TRBV5-6 to TRBJ2-5; D remains ambiguous. CDR1 and CDR2 (germline): SGHDT, YYEEEE. The V end lost 0 bases, the J end lost 2 bases, and 17 bases lay between the germline ends. This CDR3 has 17 residues. The CDR3 sequence is CASSLVFGRDYQETQYF. The CDR3 DNA sequence: TGTGCCAGCAGCTTGGTTTTCGGTCGAGATTATCAAGAGACCCAGTACTTC.

This sequence joins TRBV10-3 and TRBJ2-2; the match to TRBD1 covers 9 bases. CDR1 is ENHRY, CDR2 SYGVKD, per germline. This CDR3 is built from 13 residues. V trimming: 9 bases; J trimming: 3 bases; junction bases outside the gene matches: 2. CDR3 nucleotide sequence: TGTGCCATGGGGACAGGGTACACCGGGGAGCTGTTTTTT. It codes for CAMGTGYTGELFF.

The rearrangement uses TRBV5-1 and TRBJ2-2; weak D call: TRBD1 (6 bases). The germline V gene encodes CDR1 SGHRS and CDR2 YFSETQ. V lost 6 bases and J lost 6, with 21 bases in between. The CDR3 spans 16 residues. CDR3 protein: CASKEGGPNVAGELFF. The CDR3 DNA reads as TGCGCCAGCAAGGAAGGGGGTCCGAACGTAGCCGGGGAGCTGTTTTTT.

The chain uses TRBV4-1 and TRBJ1-1; possible D gene TRBD1, 6 bases. The V gene lost 5 bases and the J gene lost 6 bases, with 22 bases spanning the gap. This CDR3 spans 16 amino acids. CDR1 is MGHRA and CDR2 is YSYEKL in the germline V gene. CDR3 sequence: CASSLASDRSQSEAFF. The CDR3 coding sequence is TGCGCCAGCAGCTTGGCCAGCGACAGGTCTCAGTCTGAAGCTTTCTTT.